The text below deals with one T cell receptor beta chain. In the PCR, 60 Vbeta and 13 Jbeta primers were used. The table came from immunoSEQ multiplex PCR; TCRdb's copy has only in-frame clones and leaves some out. The sample contains over 95,000 clones, about 70% of which appear only once. Everyone who donated was a healthy bone marrow donor. This entry belongs to a study of cytomegalovirus exposure and HLA in healthy donors. Study summary: A prior analysis found about 110 million unique TCR beta sequences from around 180 million T cells.

Germline V gives CDR1 MGHRA, CDR2 YSYEKL. Germline trimming cut 9 bases from V and 0 bases from J; bases unmatched to any gene: 20. The CDR3 consists of 19 residues. The rearrangement links TRBV4-1 to TRBJ1-5, with 7 bases fitting TRBD1. Sequencing input: PBMCs. This clonotype was obtained from a woman in her forties in good health and CMV-seropositive. The CDR3 DNA reads as TGCGCCAGTTGGGGGCTTGGTGGGGCAGGGGGTTGTAGCAATCAGCCCCAGCATTTT. It codes for CASWGLGGAGGCSNQPQHF.